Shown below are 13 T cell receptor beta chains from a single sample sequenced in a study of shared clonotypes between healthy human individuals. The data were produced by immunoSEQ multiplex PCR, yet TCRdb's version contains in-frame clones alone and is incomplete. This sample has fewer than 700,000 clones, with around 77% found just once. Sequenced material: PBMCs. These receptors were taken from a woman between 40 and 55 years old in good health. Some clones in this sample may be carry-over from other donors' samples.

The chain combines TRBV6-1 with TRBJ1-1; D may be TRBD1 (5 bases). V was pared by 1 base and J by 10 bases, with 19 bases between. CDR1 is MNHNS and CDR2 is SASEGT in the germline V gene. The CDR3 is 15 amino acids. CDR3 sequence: CASSEGTGPQWGAFF. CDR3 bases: TGTGCCAGCAGTGAAGGAACGGGACCTCAATGGGGAGCTTTCTTT.

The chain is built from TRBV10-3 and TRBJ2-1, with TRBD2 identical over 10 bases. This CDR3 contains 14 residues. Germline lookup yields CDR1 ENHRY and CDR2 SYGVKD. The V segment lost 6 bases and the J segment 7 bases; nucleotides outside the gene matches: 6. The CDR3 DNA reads TGTGCCATCAGGGCTAGCGGGAGTAATAATGAGCAGTTCTTC. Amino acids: CAIRASGSNNEQFF.

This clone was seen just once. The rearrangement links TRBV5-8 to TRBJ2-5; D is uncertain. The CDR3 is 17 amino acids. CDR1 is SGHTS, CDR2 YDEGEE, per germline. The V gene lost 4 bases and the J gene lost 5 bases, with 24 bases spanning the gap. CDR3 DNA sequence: TGTGCCAGCAGCCTGGGCGGTGGGGTTCAGGTCGGGGAGACCCAGTACTTC. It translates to CASSLGGGVQVGETQYF.

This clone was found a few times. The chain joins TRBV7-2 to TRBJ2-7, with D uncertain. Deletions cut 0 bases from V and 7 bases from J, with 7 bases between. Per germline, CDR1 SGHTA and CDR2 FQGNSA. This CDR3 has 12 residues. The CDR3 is CASSLAPVEQYF. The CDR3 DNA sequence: TGTGCCAGCAGCTTAGCCCCCGTGGAGCAGTACTTC. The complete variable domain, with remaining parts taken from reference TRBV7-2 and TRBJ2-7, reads GAGVSQSPSNKVTEKGKDVELRCDPISGHTALYWYRQSLGQGLEFLIYFQGNSAPDKSGLPSDRFSAERTGGSVSTLTIQRTQQEDSAVYLCASSLAPVEQYFGPGTRLTVT.

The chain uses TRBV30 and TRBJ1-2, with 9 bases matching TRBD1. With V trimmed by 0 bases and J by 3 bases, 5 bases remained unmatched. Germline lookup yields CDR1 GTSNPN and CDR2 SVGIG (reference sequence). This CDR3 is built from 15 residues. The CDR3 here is CAWSVGGQGYYGYTF. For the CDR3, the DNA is TGTGCCTGGAGTGTAGGTGGACAGGGGTACTATGGCTACACCTTC. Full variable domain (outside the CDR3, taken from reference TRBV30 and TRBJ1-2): SQTIHQWPATLVQPVGSPLSLECTVEGTSNPNLYWYRQAAGRGLQLLFYSVGIGQISSEVPQNLSASRPQDRQFILSSKKLLLSDSGFYLCAWSVGGQGYYGYTFGSGTRLTVV.

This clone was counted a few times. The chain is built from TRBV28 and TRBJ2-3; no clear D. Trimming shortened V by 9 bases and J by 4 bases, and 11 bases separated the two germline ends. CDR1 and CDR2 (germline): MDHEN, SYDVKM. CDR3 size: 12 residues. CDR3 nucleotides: TGTGCCAGTTCGGCCTATCCAGATACGCAGTATTTT. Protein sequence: CASSAYPDTQYF.

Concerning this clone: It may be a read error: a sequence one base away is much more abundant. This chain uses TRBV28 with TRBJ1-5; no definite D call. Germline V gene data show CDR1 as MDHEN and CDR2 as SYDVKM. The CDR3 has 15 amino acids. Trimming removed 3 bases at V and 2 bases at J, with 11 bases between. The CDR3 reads CASSLYGIRNQPQHF. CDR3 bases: TGTGCCAGCAGTTTGTATGGGATTCGCAATCAGCCCCAGCATTTT.

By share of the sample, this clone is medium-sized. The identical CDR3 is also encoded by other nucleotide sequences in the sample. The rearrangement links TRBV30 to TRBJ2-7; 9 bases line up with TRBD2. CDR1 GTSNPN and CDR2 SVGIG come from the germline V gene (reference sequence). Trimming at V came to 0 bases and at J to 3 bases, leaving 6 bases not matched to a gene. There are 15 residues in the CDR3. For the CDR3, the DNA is TGTGCCTGGAGTGTACGGCGGGAGGGCTTCTACGAGCAGTACTTC. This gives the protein CAWSVRREGFYEQYF.

The CDR3 here is CASSRTGTGGYLQYF. CDR3 DNA: TGTGCCAGCAGCCGAACTGGGACAGGGGGCTACTTGCAGTACTTC. The chain employs TRBV7-9 and TRBJ2-7; 12 positions agree with TRBD1. The CDR3 has 15 amino acids. Germline CDR1 reads SEHNR; CDR2 reads FQNEAQ (reference sequence). Trimming removed 5 bases from V and 9 bases from J; junction bases left unmatched: 11. The variable domain in full, completed from reference TRBV7-9 and TRBJ2-7, reads DTGVSQNPRHKITKRGQNVTFRCDPISEHNRLYWYRQTLGQGPEFLTYFQNEAQLEKSRLLSDRFSAERPKGSFSTLEIQRTEQGDSAMYLCASSRTGTGGYLQYFGPGTRLTVT.

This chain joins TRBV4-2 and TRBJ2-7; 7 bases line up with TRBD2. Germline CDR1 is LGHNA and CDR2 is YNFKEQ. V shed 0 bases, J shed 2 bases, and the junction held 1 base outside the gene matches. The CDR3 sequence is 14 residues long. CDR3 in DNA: TGTGCCAGCAGCCAAGATCTAGCGGCCTACGAGCAGTACTTC. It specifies CASSQDLAAYEQYF.

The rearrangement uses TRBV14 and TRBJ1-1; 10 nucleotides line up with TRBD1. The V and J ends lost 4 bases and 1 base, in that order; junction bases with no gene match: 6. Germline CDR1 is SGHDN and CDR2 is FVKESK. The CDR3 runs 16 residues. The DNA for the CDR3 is TGTGCCAGCAGCCGACGGGACAGGGGCAGGAACACTGAAGCTTTCTTT. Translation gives CASSRRDRGRNTEAFF.

This chain's CDR3 is CASMVSAADEKLFF. CDR3 bases: TGTGCCAGCATGGTTAGCGCGGCTGATGAAAAACTGTTTTTT. The J gene is TRBJ1-4, the V gene TRBV5-5; D is undetermined. Trimming removed 6 bases at V and 6 bases at J, with 15 bases between. The CDR3 totals 14 residues. Germline V gives CDR1 SGHKS, CDR2 YYEKEE (reference sequence).

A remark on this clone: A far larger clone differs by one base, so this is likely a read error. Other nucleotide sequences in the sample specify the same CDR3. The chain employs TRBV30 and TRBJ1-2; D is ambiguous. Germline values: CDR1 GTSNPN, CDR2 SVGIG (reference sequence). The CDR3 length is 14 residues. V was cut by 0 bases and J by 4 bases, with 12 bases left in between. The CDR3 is CAWSVGPSFYGYTF. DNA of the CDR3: TGTGCCTGGAGTGTCGGTCCTTCCTTCTATGGCTACACCTTC.